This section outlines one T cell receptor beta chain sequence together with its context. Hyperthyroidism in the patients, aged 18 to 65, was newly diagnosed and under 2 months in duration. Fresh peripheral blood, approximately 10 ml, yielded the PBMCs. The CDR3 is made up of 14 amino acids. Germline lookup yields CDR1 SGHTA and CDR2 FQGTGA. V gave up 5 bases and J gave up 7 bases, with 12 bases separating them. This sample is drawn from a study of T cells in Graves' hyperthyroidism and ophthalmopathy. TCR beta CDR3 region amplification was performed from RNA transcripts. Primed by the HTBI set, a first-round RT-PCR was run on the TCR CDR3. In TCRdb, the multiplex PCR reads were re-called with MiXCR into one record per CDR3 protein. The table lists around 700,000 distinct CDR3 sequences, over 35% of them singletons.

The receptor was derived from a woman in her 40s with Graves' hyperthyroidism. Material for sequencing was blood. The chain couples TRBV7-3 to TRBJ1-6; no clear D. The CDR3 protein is CASSPGVLNSPLHF. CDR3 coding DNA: TGTGCCAGCAGCCCTGGGGTCCTGAATTCACCCCTCCACTTT.